This TCR beta chain was identified during a study of blood T cell repertoires in COVID-19. Study details: T cells, B-cell-depleted T cells, or PBMCs supplied cDNA or gDNA.

Trimming took 9 bases from V and 5 from J, leaving 17 bases between them. The V gene's germline CDR1 is SGDLS and CDR2 YYNGEE. The CDR3 sequence is 13 residues long. The assay was immunoSEQ multiplex PCR, and TCRdb's table has in-frame clones only and misses some. Of tens of thousands of clones in the sample, 84% were seen once. Material: peripheral blood. This TCR was sampled from a human donor in a cohort sampled during active COVID-19. The gene calls are TRBV9 and TRBJ1-2; D uncertain. In nucleotides, the CDR3 is TGTGCCAACCCCCCCCCAATAGAGTATGGCTACACCTTC. This codes for CANPPPIEYGYTF.